The text below deals with one T cell receptor (beta chain). Its antigen is unidentified. The repertoire was sequenced with immunoSEQ multiplex PCR; TCRdb's copy has only in-frame clones and lacks some. The sample holds 4,000 to 6,000 clones; less than 75% are singletons and the top ten take around three fifths. This entry belongs to a study of tumor-infiltrating lymphocytes in localized non-small cell lung cancer. CDR3 length equals 15 residues. With V trimmed by 4 bases and J by 8 bases, 10 bases remained unmatched. Germline V CDR1 and CDR2: SGHDN, FVKESK. Findings and limits, study-wide: Technical variation could not be separated from intratumor heterogeneity here. Tumor T-cell fraction from TCR sequencing was not associated with recurrence-free survival (p = 0.61).

The source of this sequence is a human donor with non-small cell lung cancer. The V call is TRBV14, the J call TRBJ2-1; 8 positions agree with TRBD2. Sequencing used lung tumor tissue. The CDR3 region is CASSRLGLGSDEQFF. CDR3 in DNA: TGTGCCAGCAGCCGACTGGGACTAGGGAGTGATGAGCAGTTCTTC.